The text below deals with one TCR beta chain. The data were taken from a study of blood T cell repertoires in COVID-19. Assay: immunoSEQ multiplex PCR; the TCRdb copy retains only in-frame clones and omits some. Counted here are 150,000 to 200,000 clones, 88% occurring once; the ten biggest clones make up 5% to 6.5%. The CDR3 loop spans 15 amino acids. Germline CDR1 and CDR2: MNHEY and SVGAGI. The V gene lost 5 bases and the J gene lost 1 base, with 12 bases spanning the gap. The rearrangement uses TRBV6-5 and TRBJ1-3; D might be TRBD1 (5 bases). The TCR was taken from a man aged 35 to 55 with active or convalescent COVID-19. The sample taken for sequencing was peripheral blood. CDR3 in amino acids: CASSRQSTSGNTIYF. For the CDR3, the DNA is TGTGCCAGCAGTAGACAGTCCACTTCTGGAAACACCATATATTTT.